The 20 T cell receptor beta chains in this list originate from one sample, sequenced in a study of graft-versus-host responses after intestinal transplantation (dated by TCRdb to the early 2020s). Which antigens these TCRs recognize remains unknown. Preparation of the library involved the immunoSEQ multiplex PCR assay. As stored in TCRdb, this immuneACCESS dataset retains in-frame rearrangements with V and J assigned. A fraction of the clones does not appear; measured against another copy, unresolved V genes explain less than half of the discrepancy, and the remainder lacks a known reason. In all, the sample holds under 150,000 clones, and around nine tenths of those were seen once. The top ten hold roughly 0.2% of the sample. The time point label corresponds to: cells obtained before transplantation from donor or recipient. The specimen comprised unstimulated CD4+ T cells sorted from spleen or lymph node cells, sampled before intestinal transplant. These TCRs come from a human donor who received an intestinal transplant.

This chain connects TRBV11-2 to TRBJ2-1; D is ambiguous. The V end lost 3 bases, the J end lost 3 bases, and 9 bases lay between the germline ends. The CDR3 runs to 14 residues. Germline CDR1 reads SGHAT; CDR2 reads FQNNGV. Written as DNA, the CDR3 is TGTGCCAGCAGCTTTAGAGGCGTCTACAATGAGCAGTTCTTC. Protein product: CASSFRGVYNEQFF.

The J gene is TRBJ2-1, the V gene TRBV5-1; 7 bases match TRBD1. CDR3 length: 12 amino acids. The trim removed 5 bases at V and 6 bases at J, leaving 2 bases unmatched. Germline CDR1 is SGHRS and CDR2 is YFSETQ. The CDR3 here is CASSSGGNEQFF. DNA of the CDR3: TGCGCCAGCAGTTCAGGGGGCAATGAGCAGTTCTTC. Together with reference TRBV5-1 and TRBJ2-1, the CDR3 gives the full variable domain: KAGVTQTPRYLIKTRGQQVTLSCSPISGHRSVSWYQQTPGQGLQFLFEYFSETQRNKGNFPGRFSGRQFSNSRSEMNVSTLELGDSALYLCASSSGGNEQFFGPGTRLTVL.

This clone showed up just once. The chain is built from TRBV6-6 and TRBJ1-5; TRBD1 agrees at 7 bases. The J segment lost 7 bases and the V segment lost 7 bases, leaving 7 bases of the junction unmatched. The CDR3 runs 13 residues. Per germline, CDR1 MNHNY and CDR2 SVGAGI (reference sequence). Written as DNA, the CDR3 is TGTGCCAGCACCTCCGGACAGGCACAGCCCCAGCATTTT. It codes for CASTSGQAQPQHF.

The rearrangement links TRBV5-1 to TRBJ2-3, with 13 nucleotides matching TRBD2. The CDR3 is 15 residues long. Germline CDR1 is SGHRS and CDR2 is YFSETQ. J was trimmed by 4 bases and V by 1 base; bases with no gene match: 0. In nucleotides, the CDR3 is TGCGCCAGCAGCTTGACTAGCGGGGGGGCAGATACGCAGTATTTT. Amino acid sequence: CASSLTSGGADTQYF.

This clone was observed a single time. V is TRBV28 and J is TRBJ2-3; tentative D call: TRBD1 (6 bases). The CDR3 loop spans 20 amino acids. The V end was cut by 5 bases, the J end by 3 bases, with 30 bases between. The germline V gene has CDR1 MDHEN and CDR2 SYDVKM. The CDR3 DNA reads TGTGCCAGCAGTCGCCGGACAGCCTTCTCCATTTTGGGTAGGACAGATACGCAGTATTTT. Translation: CASSRRTAFSILGRTDTQYF.

The table lists this clone with a few counts. The chain carries TRBV6-1 and TRBJ1-4; 9 positions agree with TRBD1. Germline V lookup: CDR1 MNHNS, CDR2 SASEGT. V was pared by 6 bases and J by 8 bases, with 7 bases of the junction left unmatched. This CDR3 comprises 14 residues. CDR3 nucleotide sequence: TGTGCCAGCAGGGGGACAGGGAGGAAAGAAAAACTGTTTTTT. This translates into CASRGTGRKEKLFF.

The chain is built from TRBV5-4 and TRBJ2-7; TRBD1 matches at 8 bases. Germline loops: CDR1 SGHNT, CDR2 YYREEE (reference sequence). This CDR3 region has 13 residues. Trimming removed 5 bases from V and 5 bases from J; junction bases left unmatched: 6. The CDR3 sequence: CASSQGAQNEQYF. In DNA, the CDR3 is TGTGCCAGCAGTCAGGGGGCGCAGAACGAGCAGTACTTC.

This clone was seen a handful of times. The V call is TRBV30, the J call TRBJ2-3; 14 bases line up with TRBD2. Germline V gene data show CDR1 as GTSNPN and CDR2 as SVGIG (reference sequence). This CDR3 is 15 amino acids long. V lost 1 base and J lost 4; bases outside the gene matches: 1. CDR3 coding DNA: TGTGCCTGGAGTGCGACTAGCGGGAGGGCAGATACGCAGTATTTT. Translating gives CAWSATSGRADTQYF. The variable domain in full, with the rest retrieved from reference TRBV30 and TRBJ2-3, is SQTIHQWPATLVQPVGSPLSLECTVEGTSNPNLYWYRQAAGRGLQLLFYSVGIGQISSEVPQNLSASRPQDRQFILSSKKLLLSDSGFYLCAWSATSGRADTQYFGPGTRLTVL.

This sequence joins TRBV28 and TRBJ2-7, with D possibly being TRBD2 (5 bases). CDR3 length equals 11 residues. Germline CDR1 is MDHEN and CDR2 is SYDVKM. The V gene lost 2 bases and the J gene lost 12 bases, with 11 bases spanning the gap. CDR3 in DNA: TGTGCCAGCAGTTTAGAGAGGGTCGCGTACTTC. This sequence encodes CASSLERVAYF.

This clone was found once. V gene TRBV4-1 combines with J gene TRBJ2-3; D perhaps matches TRBD2 (6 bases). CDR3 length equals 14 residues. The ends were cut back, 0 bases at V and 13 bases at J, with 17 bases in the middle. The germline CDR1 and CDR2 sequences are MGHRA and YSYEKL. The CDR3 DNA reads as TGCGCCAGCAGCCAAGATCTCCCGGGACTGGGGGAGTATTTT. This sequence encodes CASSQDLPGLGEYF.

The chain couples TRBV19 to TRBJ2-7; 9 bases are a match to TRBD1. Germline V gene data show CDR1 as LNHDA and CDR2 as SQIVND (reference sequence). The length of the CDR3 is 15 residues. The ends lost 4 bases at V and 3 bases at J; junction bases unmatched: 7. The CDR3 loop reads CASSTGTGNNYEQYF. CDR3 DNA sequence: TGTGCCAGTAGTACCGGGACAGGGAACAACTACGAGCAGTACTTC.

V is TRBV5-6 and J is TRBJ2-2; possibly TRBD1 for D (6 bases). The CDR3 totals 16 residues. Germline V gene sequence: CDR1 SGHDT, CDR2 YYEEEE. Between the trimmed V and J ends, which lost 4 bases and 2 bases, there was a span of 15 bases. The CDR3 loop is CASSIPGHLNTGELFF. CDR3 bases: TGTGCCAGCAGCATTCCGGGACACCTAAACACCGGGGAGCTGTTTTTT.

The chain links TRBV6-5 to TRBJ1-1; the match to TRBD1 covers 8 bases. Germline values: CDR1 MNHEY, CDR2 SVGAGI. Trimming removed 5 bases from V and 5 bases from J; junction bases left unmatched: 7. The CDR3 runs 14 residues. The CDR3 DNA reads TGTGCCAGCAGTCTGAGGACAGGGTGGACTGAAGCTTTCTTT. Protein: CASSLRTGWTEAFF.

The chain joins TRBV2 to TRBJ1-1; D unresolved. The V end was cut by 4 bases, the J end by 0 bases, with 12 bases between. Germline V gene sequence: CDR1 SNHLY, CDR2 FYNNEI. The CDR3 spans 15 residues. In DNA, the CDR3 is TGTGCCAGCAGTGTGAGGGCCAGTCTGAACACTGAAGCTTTCTTT. Encoded protein: CASSVRASLNTEAFF.

The rearrangement links TRBV18 to TRBJ1-1; D ambiguous. The V end lost 6 bases, the J end lost 4 bases, and 15 bases lay between the germline ends. Per the germline V gene, CDR1 is KGHSH and CDR2 is LQKENI. The CDR3 consists of 14 residues. The CDR3 loop is CASSPGPEGTEAFF. DNA of the CDR3: TGTGCCAGCTCCCCCGGTCCGGAGGGCACTGAAGCTTTCTTT. Drawing the rest from reference TRBV18 and TRBJ1-1, the complete variable domain is NAGVMQNPRHLVRRRGQEARLRCSPMKGHSHVYWYRQLPEEGLKFMVYLQKENIIDESGMPKERFSAEFPKEGPSILRIQQVVRGDSAAYFCASSPGPEGTEAFFGQGTRLTVV.

The rearrangement uses TRBV7-2 and TRBJ1-2, with 10 bases matching TRBD1. The V gene's germline CDR1 is SGHTA and CDR2 FQGNSA. V lost 1 base and J lost 2; bases outside the gene matches: 7. The CDR3 is made up of 17 amino acids. The CDR3 sequence is CASSLVAGQGLNYGYTF. The CDR3 nucleotides are TGTGCCAGCAGCTTAGTTGCGGGACAGGGGTTAAACTATGGCTACACCTTC.

This clone appeared once. V and J are TRBV18 and TRBJ1-1, with 11 bases lining up with TRBD1. V dropped 6 bases and J dropped 1; count of bases not matched to a gene: 4. The germline gives CDR1 KGHSH, CDR2 LQKENI. This CDR3 comprises 15 residues. As DNA, the CDR3 is TGTGCCAGCTCGGGACAGGGGGTGACGAACACTGAAGCTTTCTTT. It yields the protein CASSGQGVTNTEAFF.

The chain employs TRBV18 and TRBJ1-6, with TRBD1 matching over 7 bases. In germline, CDR1 is KGHSH, CDR2 LQKENI. The CDR3 runs 15 residues. V shed 1 base, J shed 5 bases, and the junction held 2 bases outside the gene matches. For the CDR3, the DNA is TGTGCCAGCTCACCACTCAGGGGGGATAATTCACCCCTCCACTTT. Its translation: CASSPLRGDNSPLHF.

The V and J genes are TRBV6-6 and TRBJ2-2; D is ambiguous. There are 12 residues in the CDR3. V was trimmed by 11 bases and J by 4 bases, leaving 11 bases between them. The germline V gene encodes CDR1 MNHNY and CDR2 SVGAGI (reference sequence). CDR3 bases: TGTGCCGCTGAGTCGGGCACCGGGGAGCTGTTTTTT. This encodes CAAESGTGELFF.

The rearrangement uses TRBV19 and TRBJ2-1, with D perhaps matching TRBD1 (6 bases). CDR3 size: 13 residues. The ends were cut back, 10 bases at V and 1 base at J, with 11 bases in the middle. CDR1 and CDR2 from the germline V gene are LNHDA and SQIVND (reference sequence). The CDR3 here is CATSGQSYNEQFF. In DNA, the CDR3 is TGTGCCACCTCCGGACAGTCCTACAATGAGCAGTTCTTC.